This T cell receptor (beta chain) was profiled in a study of T cell changes during pregnancy in multiple sclerosis. The repertoire was sequenced with immunoSEQ multiplex PCR; TCRdb's copy has only in-frame clones and lacks some. The table includes approximately 50,000 clones, 92% detected once. CDR1 SGHRS and CDR2 YFSETQ come from the germline V gene. The CDR3 contains 19 residues. Losses at the gene ends were 4 bases for V and 6 bases for J; bases not matched to a gene: 20. The specimen comprised CD4+ T cells from peripheral blood mononuclear cells, sampled after pregnancy. The TCR was taken from a female donor with multiple sclerosis, enrolled in a pregnancy study. The rearrangement uses TRBV5-1 and TRBJ2-1, with TRBD1 matching 9 bases. CDR3 sequence reads: CASSTWRREDRGVGNEQFF. The CDR3 DNA sequence: TGCGCCAGCAGCACTTGGAGGCGCGAGGACAGGGGTGTTGGCAATGAGCAGTTCTTC.